Listed below are T cell receptor beta chains from one sample, sequenced in a study of CXCR3-negative and CXCR3-positive naive CD8 T cells. TCRdb reprocessed the 5' RACE reads and reports one entry per CDR3 protein, with no DNA. With about 84,000 distinct CDR3 sequences in the sample, the ten largest clones hold 0.62%. Sequenced sample: naive CXCR3+ CD8+ T cells from blood. The receptors come from a human donor in good health. Some clones in this sample may be carry-over from other donors' samples. Both conserved end residues are part of each CDR3.

CDR3: CSARESSVYEQYF
J: TRBJ2-7
V: TRBV20-1

CDR3: CSARTDKISYEQYF
J: TRBJ2-7
V: TRBV20-1

CDR3: CASRGGDTEAFF
J: TRBJ1-1
V: TRBV13

CDR3: CASSLYQGTPYGYTF
J: TRBJ1-2
V: TRBV12-3/TRBV12-4

CDR3: CASSVGQGLSYNEQFF
J: TRBJ2-1
V: TRBV7-3

CDR3: CASSLMRVASGSRGYEQYF
J: TRBJ2-7
V: TRBV7-2

CDR3: CSADLLTGEETQYF
J: TRBJ2-5
V: TRBV20-1

CDR3: CASSFLRAGNTIYF
J: TRBJ1-3
V: TRBV28

CDR3: CASSWNGYEQYF
J: TRBJ2-7
V: TRBV5-1

CDR3: CASSVGPPGTYNSPLHF
J: TRBJ1-6
V: TRBV9

CDR3: CASSQGALAGVPEYDEQFF
J: TRBJ2-1
V: TRBV14

CDR3: CASSLLQSYTGELFF
J: TRBJ2-2
V: TRBV5-1

CDR3: CSVDSSGEQYF
J: TRBJ2-7
V: TRBV29-1